A selection of T cell receptor beta chains follows, all from one sample in a study of graft-versus-host responses after intestinal transplantation. Their recognized antigens are unknown. Some clones are missing from TCRdb's copy, which holds only in-frame ones; the method was immunoSEQ multiplex PCR. The sample records tens of thousands of clones, 82% being singletons. Sequences were derived from unstimulated CD4+ T cells sorted from spleen or lymph node cells, sampled before intestinal transplant. These receptor sequences come from a human donor who received an intestinal transplant. Both conserved end residues are part of each CDR3. A D gene is named only where the DNA matches it firmly. Size is omitted from some rows. Given values are once, few, many or a class for expanded clones.

v_gene	j_gene	abundance	d_gene	CDR3nt	CDR3aa
TRBV7-9	TRBJ2-5	.	.	TGTGCCAGCAGCTTGTCAGGGGCAGAGACCCAGTACTTC	CASSLSGAETQYF
TRBV7-2	TRBJ2-2	.	TRBD1	TGTGCCAGCAGCTTAACTACAGGGGACACCGGGGAGCTGTTTTTT	CASSLTTGDTGELFF
TRBV27	TRBJ2-7	.	.	TGTGCCAGCAGTTTCTCGGGGTCCAGCTCCTACGAGCAGTACTTC	CASSFSGSSSYEQYF
TRBV7-9	TRBJ1-2	.	.	TGTGCCAGCAGCTTAGACCAGGGGTCCCTTTACGGTGGCTACACCTTC	CASSLDQGSLYGGYTF
TRBV2	TRBJ2-3	.	TRBD2	TGTGCCAGCAGTCCGAGCGGGGGGAGGGTTACAGATACGCAGTATTTT	CASSPSGGRVTDTQYF
TRBV5-1	TRBJ2-5	.	.	TGCGCCAGCAGCTTACTGACAGGTCGAGAGACCCAGTACTTC	CASSLLTGRETQYF
TRBV9	TRBJ2-7	.	.	TGTGCCAGCAGCGTAGCGACAGGACCGGGGATGTCTGCCGAGCAGTACTTC	CASSVATGPGMSAEQYF
TRBV9	TRBJ2-7	.	.	TGTGCCAGCAGCCCCCGCGGGAATCCCTCTCCCCACGAGCAGTACTTC	CASSPRGNPSPHEQYF
TRBV6-6	TRBJ2-7	once	.	TGTGCCAGCAGTTCCTACTACGAGCAGTACTTC	CASSSYYEQYF
TRBV19	TRBJ2-1	once	.	TGTGCCAGTAGCCCCGGGGGAGCCTATGAGCAGTTCTTC	CASSPGGAYEQFF
TRBV6-6	TRBJ1-6	.	.	TGTGCCAGCAGCGGTCGGCCAGCTGATAATTCACCCCTCCACTTT	CASSGRPADNSPLHF
TRBV6-6	TRBJ1-3	.	.	TGTGCCAGCAGCCCCACAGGGTCTGGAAACACCATATATTTT	CASSPTGSGNTIYF
TRBV18	TRBJ1-6	.	.	TGTGCCAGCTCACTCGGGGGTGAGAGTTCACCCCTCCACTTT	CASSLGGESSPLHF
TRBV2	TRBJ1-4	once	TRBD1	TGTGCCAGCAAGCCGGGACAGGGTGGTGAAAAACTGTTTTTT	CASKPGQGGEKLFF
TRBV19	TRBJ2-5	.	.	TGTGCCAGTAGTATAGGCTATAGGGAGACCCAGTACTTC	CASSIGYRETQYF
TRBV14	TRBJ2-1	.	.	TGTGCCAGCAGCCAATTACTAGCTGTGAATGAGCAGTTCTTC	CASSQLLAVNEQFF